This T cell receptor beta chain is drawn from a study of T cell repertoires in aging, cancer and after chemotherapy. Across the study: Donors were grouped into six age bands spanning 30 or younger through 70 or older. About 9 million TCR reads were in the whole dataset.

Points from the study as a whole: Untreated cancer patients had significantly lower blood TCR diversity than age-matched healthy donors. The repertoire data cannot show anything about immunological memory following chemotherapy.

As concerns this clonotype: Its matching antigen is unknown.

CDR3 length: 11 amino acids. The germline gives CDR1 MNHEY, CDR2 SVGAGI. V was shortened by 6 bases and J by 10 bases, with 12 bases between the two germline ends. TCR beta rearrangements were amplified from peripheral blood genomic DNA. TRB rearrangements spanning V, D and J were amplified using mixed TRB-A/B primers. MiXCR, applied by TCRdb to the multiplex PCR reads, yields one record per CDR3 protein. Of some 1,700 distinct CDR3 sequences in the sample, roughly a quarter were seen once. Sequencing was carried out using blood. This clonotype was obtained from a human donor with a solid tumor. V and J are TRBV6-5 and TRBJ1-1; perhaps TRBD1 as D (5 bases). The CDR3, as DNA: TGTGCCAGCAGGGGACCCCCGGGAGCTTTCTTT. Translated: CASRGPPGAFF.